This T cell receptor beta chain was found in a study of blood T cell repertoires in COVID-19. Study as a whole: Samples representing acute and convalescent COVID-19 were sourced from the United States, Italy and Spain. PBMCs, B-cell-depleted T cells, or T cells provided the cDNA or gDNA that made up the material.

V was shortened by 5 bases and J by 5 bases, with 16 bases between the two germline ends. The CDR3 is 14 amino acids. Germline V gene lookup returns CDR1 SGHVS and CDR2 FQNEAQ. Source study methods: Estimation of nucleated cell counts relied on the amplification of reference gene primers. Sequencing used immunoSEQ multiplex PCR; TCRdb keeps in-frame clones, though not all of them. That table supplies the V and J calls and clone size; D and trimming were determined from the DNA. The table includes 130,000 to 150,000 clones, about nine tenths detected once. This chain uses TRBV7-8 with TRBJ2-7; possible D gene TRBD1, 5 bases. This sequence originates from a human donor in a cohort sampled during active COVID-19. Input material: peripheral blood. CDR3 coding DNA: TGTGCCAGCAGCCGACCCCAGGGTGTGGACGAGCAGTACTTC. This sequence encodes CASSRPQGVDEQYF.